This T cell receptor (beta chain) came from a study of shared clonotypes between healthy human individuals. On sorted subsets, replicate PCRs used about 200 ng DNA, or about 30,000 T cell genomes. Repertoires were generated with immunoSEQ multiplex PCR, while TCRdb's copy carries only in-frame clones and drops some. Of about 1.1 million clones listed, about four fifths are singletons. Points from the study as a whole: Larger estimated richness was generally seen in naive subsets than in memory subsets.

With regard to this clone: Its specificity is unknown.

The clonotype comes from a man younger than 35 in good health. Some clones in this sample may be carry-over from other donors' samples. The specimen sequenced was memory CD4+ T cells from PBMCs. Indicated subset: CD45RA-negative fraction.

CDR3 in amino acids: CASSDSAPTEAFF. In nucleotides, the CDR3 is TGCGCCAGCAGCGACAGTGCCCCCACTGAAGCTTTCTTT. V and J are TRBV5-1 and TRBJ1-1, with D possibly being TRBD1 (5 bases). Trimming stripped 4 bases from V and 4 bases from J, with 11 bases between. The germline gives CDR1 SGHRS, CDR2 YFSETQ. This CDR3 region has 13 residues.